This TCR beta chain originates from a study of shared clonotypes between healthy human individuals. Study in general: Per donor, CD8 memory used one plate, CD8 naive used two, CD4 memory used three and CD4 naive used three. The study, taken as a whole, reports: Memory subsets generally showed smaller estimated richness than naive subsets did. Among several donors, around 5% of naive CD4 clonotypes were found in common.

For this clone: Its antigen is as yet unknown.

Profiled with immunoSEQ multiplex PCR; TCRdb holds only in-frame clones, not every one. The data contain around 2.5 million clones, 93% of them singletons. Sequences were obtained from naive CD4+ T cells from PBMCs. Indicated subset: CD45RA+ positively selected. The TCR originated in a man in his late teens or twenties in good health. Some clones in this sample may be carry-over from other donors' samples.

The CDR3 DNA reads TGTGCCAGTAGTATAGGGACTCCCAGCAATCAGCCCCAGCATTTT. As protein: CASSIGTPSNQPQHF. The chain links TRBV19 to TRBJ1-5, with D hard to call. CDR1 is LNHDA, CDR2 SQIVND, per germline (reference sequence). The CDR3 sequence is 15 residues long. Trimming stripped 1 base from V and 1 base from J, with 8 bases between.